The 27 T cell receptor beta chains listed next were all sequenced from one sample in a study of shared clonotypes between healthy human individuals (TCRdb year 2020). The library was made by the immunoSEQ multiplex PCR assay. What TCRdb holds here is the immuneACCESS table cut down to in-frame rearrangements. Part of the clones is not present; checked against another copy, under half of the missing clones reflect an unresolved V gene, and the others are unexplained. Recorded for this sample are about 100,000 clones; roughly 70% of them occurred a single time. The ten biggest clones cover approximately 24% of the sample. The sequenced sample was memory CD8+ T cells sorted from blood. Read against the paper, the sample's cell subset or site label means: CD45RO+ cells pooled with CCR7-negative TemRA cells. These TCRs come from a woman between 25 and 40 years old in good health.

The V and J genes are TRBV5-4 and TRBJ2-5; D is undetermined. V lost 5 bases and J lost 0, with 14 bases in between. Germline V lookup: CDR1 SGHNT, CDR2 YYREEE (reference sequence). CDR3 length: 15 residues. The CDR3 is CASSSNLGYQETQYF. The CDR3 DNA is TGTGCCAGCAGTTCGAACCTCGGGTACCAAGAGACCCAGTACTTC.

This clone was found once. The V and J genes are TRBV5-4 and TRBJ2-7; 7 bases line up with TRBD1. The junction had 5 bases not matched to a gene; V was cut back by 1 base and J by 4 bases. Germline assignment: CDR1 SGHNT and CDR2 YYREEE (reference sequence). CDR3 length: 14 residues. CDR3 sequence: CASSLWDRPYEQYF. DNA for the CDR3: TGTGCCAGCAGCTTGTGGGACAGACCTTACGAGCAGTACTTC.

The chain employs TRBV6-1 and TRBJ2-7; TRBD2 is a possible D gene (6 bases). The V end was cut by 2 bases, the J end by 7 bases, with 18 bases between. Looked up from germline, CDR1 is MNHNS and CDR2 is SASEGT. This CDR3 is 15 amino acids long. DNA for the CDR3: TGTGCCAGCAGTGAACGGACGGGAGAAGGAGGGGAGCAGTACTTC. Protein sequence: CASSERTGEGGEQYF.

The chain employs TRBV11-1 and TRBJ2-7; a weak D match, TRBD2 (5 bases). This CDR3 spans 13 amino acids. The V end lost 1 base, the J end lost 9 bases, and 13 bases lay between the germline ends. Germline CDR1 SGHAT, CDR2 FQDESV (reference sequence). CDR3 coding DNA: TGTGCCAGCAGCTTAGATCTAGGAAGCGGGCAGTACTTC. Its translation: CASSLDLGSGQYF.

This sequence joins TRBV6-4 and TRBJ2-1, with 9 bases that match TRBD1. Germline-derived CDR1 and CDR2 are MRHNA and SNTAGT. This CDR3 contains 15 residues. V shed 2 bases, J shed 9 bases, and the junction held 8 bases outside the gene matches. As DNA, the CDR3 is TGTGCCAGCAGTGACGACAGGGGGAGTGGTGGTGAGCAGTTCTTC. This codes for CASSDDRGSGGEQFF.

The V and J genes are TRBV5-6 and TRBJ1-1; possibly TRBD1 for D (6 bases). There are 14 residues in the CDR3. V shed 2 bases and J shed 11 bases, with 19 bases lying between them. Germline values: CDR1 SGHDT, CDR2 YYEEEE. The CDR3 nucleotides are TGTGCCAGCAGCTTAGTCGGGGGCGCCCAGTTTGCTTTCTTT. Amino acids: CASSLVGGAQFAFF.

This clone has more than one count but fewer than ten. The CDR3 is CASSPGTFKYGYTF. The CDR3 nucleotides read TGTGCCAGCAGCCCCGGGACGTTTAAATATGGCTACACCTTC. This rearrangement joins TRBV11-2 to TRBJ1-2; TRBD1 is a possible D gene (5 bases). CDR3 length equals 14 residues. Trimming pared 5 bases from V and 5 bases from J, leaving 15 bases between. Germline loops: CDR1 SGHAT, CDR2 FQNNGV.

The V and J genes are TRBV6-1 and TRBJ1-5; D remains ambiguous. V lost 1 base and J lost 3, with 13 bases in between. The V gene's germline CDR1 is MNHNS and CDR2 SASEGT. The CDR3 is 16 amino acids. CDR3 in DNA: TGTGCCAGCAGTGAAGTCTTGAGACTATCCAATCAGCCCCAGCATTTT. The encoded protein is CASSEVLRLSNQPQHF.

The J gene is TRBJ2-7, the V gene TRBV28; 10 bases fit TRBD2. The CDR3 runs 15 residues. Trimming cost V 6 bases and J 5 bases; bases outside gene matches: 10. Germline CDR1 MDHEN, CDR2 SYDVKM. CDR3 loop: CASRTQREGLDEQYF. The CDR3 bases are TGTGCCAGCAGGACCCAGCGGGAGGGCCTCGACGAGCAGTACTTC.

This rearrangement joins TRBV5-6 to TRBJ2-7; D gene ambiguous. The germline V gene encodes CDR1 SGHDT and CDR2 YYEEEE. Trimming shortened V by 4 bases and J by 2 bases, and 10 bases separated the two germline ends. The CDR3 has 13 amino acids. The CDR3 here is CASSTVMTYEQYF. The CDR3 DNA reads as TGTGCCAGCAGCACCGTCATGACCTACGAGCAGTACTTC.

V and J are TRBV5-6 and TRBJ2-1; unclear D gene. The V gene lost 0 bases and the J gene lost 0 bases, with 10 bases spanning the gap. This CDR3 spans 16 amino acids. CDR1 is SGHDT, CDR2 YYEEEE, per germline. CDR3 coding DNA: TGTGCCAGCAGCTTGGGTCACTTTAGCTCCTACAATGAGCAGTTCTTC. It encodes CASSLGHFSSYNEQFF. The whole variable domain, remainder taken from reference TRBV5-6 and TRBJ2-1, is DAGVTQSPTHLIKTRGQQVTLRCSPKSGHDTVSWYQQALGQGPQFIFQYYEEEERQRGNFPDRFSGHQFPNYSSELNVNALLLGDSALYLCASSLGHFSSYNEQFFGPGTRLTVL.

The CDR3: CASSGTGGDYGYTF. In DNA form, the CDR3 reads TGTGCCAGCAGTGGGACAGGAGGGGACTATGGCTACACCTTC. This chain uses TRBV28 with TRBJ1-2; 8 positions agree with TRBD1. Germline CDR1 is MDHEN and CDR2 is SYDVKM. V gave up 5 bases and J gave up 3 bases; unmatched junction bases: 5. This CDR3 region has 14 residues.

The chain's CDR3 is CASSPRGMRVLAGANTGELFF. DNA for the CDR3: TGTGCCAGCAGCCCCAGGGGAATGCGAGTTCTAGCGGGCGCGAACACCGGGGAGCTGTTTTTT. The chain joins TRBV14 to TRBJ2-2; the match to TRBD2 covers 8 bases. This CDR3 spans 21 amino acids. Germline-derived CDR1 and CDR2 are SGHDN and FVKESK. The ends lost 4 bases at V and 0 bases at J; junction bases unmatched: 19.

The chain uses TRBV6-1 and TRBJ2-3; 7 nucleotides agree with TRBD1. The CDR3 sequence is 13 residues long. The V segment lost 8 bases and the J segment 2 bases; nucleotides outside the gene matches: 4. CDR1 is MNHNS and CDR2 is SASEGT in the germline V gene. CDR3 DNA: TGTGCCAGCGGGGGACAGTTCACAGATACGCAGTATTTT. This translates into CASGGQFTDTQYF.

This sequence joins TRBV28 and TRBJ1-1; no firm D call. The CDR3 totals 21 residues. Germline V CDR1 and CDR2: MDHEN, SYDVKM. V lost 7 bases, J lost 0 bases, and 33 bases lay in between. Here the CDR3 reads CASNIESNPRGITRMNTEAFF. CDR3 bases: TGTGCCAGCAACATCGAATCAAACCCCCGGGGAATCACCAGGATGAACACTGAAGCTTTCTTT. Variable domain in full (rest from reference TRBV28 and TRBJ1-1): DVKVTQSSRYLVKRTGEKVFLECVQDMDHENMFWYRQDPGLGLRLIYFSYDVKMKEKGDIPEGYSVSREKKERFSLILESASTNQTSMYLCASNIESNPRGITRMNTEAFFGQGTRLTVV.

This clone has a count of ten or more. One end of the junction is discordant with germline, which a read error may explain. The chain uses TRBV5-6 and TRBJ2-3, with TRBD2 matching over 7 bases. Germline CDR1 reads SGHDT; CDR2 reads YYEEEE. The CDR3 runs to 12 residues. In DNA form, the CDR3 reads TGTGCCAGCAGCTTTTCCGGGACTAATTCGGATTTT. It yields the protein CASSFSGTNSDF.

This clone has a single count. V is TRBV10-2 and J is TRBJ2-7; a weak D match, TRBD1 (6 bases). This CDR3 has 13 residues. V was shortened by 6 bases and J by 5 bases, with 14 bases between the two germline ends. Germline CDR1 reads WSHSY; CDR2 reads SAAADI. CDR3 sequence reads: CASRAGARNEQYF. In nucleotides, the CDR3 is TGCGCCAGCAGGGCAGGGGCCCGGAACGAGCAGTACTTC.

This clone turned up a few times. Other DNA sequences in the same sample also yield this CDR3. The CDR3 sequence: CASSFRASNQPQHF. The CDR3 DNA reads TGTGCCAGCAGTTTCCGAGCTAGCAATCAGCCCCAGCATTTT. This sequence joins TRBV28 and TRBJ1-5, with D hard to call. This CDR3 is built from 14 residues. Germline CDR1 is MDHEN and CDR2 is SYDVKM. Trimming removed 3 bases from V and 0 bases from J, with 6 bases in between.

In its sample, this clone was seen a few times. This chain joins TRBV7-8 and TRBJ2-7, with TRBD1 matching over 7 bases. The CDR3 has 16 amino acids. V dropped 4 bases and J dropped 5; count of bases not matched to a gene: 14. Looked up from germline, CDR1 is SGHVS and CDR2 is FQNEAQ. CDR3 sequence: CASSSRLSDRADEQYF. CDR3 coding DNA: TGTGCCAGCAGCTCCAGGTTGAGTGACAGGGCGGACGAGCAGTACTTC. Full variable domain (remainder filled in from reference TRBV7-8 and TRBJ2-7): GAGVSQSPRYKVAKRGQDVALRCDPISGHVSLFWYQQALGQGPEFLTYFQNEAQLDKSGLPSDRFFAERPEGSVSTLKIQRTQQEDSAVYLCASSSRLSDRADEQYFGPGTRLTVT.

The V call is TRBV30, the J call TRBJ2-1; 9 positions agree with TRBD1. Germline CDR1 reads GTSNPN; CDR2 reads SVGIG (reference sequence). The CDR3 loop spans 15 amino acids. V was clipped by 8 bases and J by 6 bases; unmatched bases: 14. CDR3 loop: CASDRGMPGGNEQFF. As DNA, the CDR3 is TGTGCCAGTGACAGGGGGATGCCCGGGGGCAATGAGCAGTTCTTC.

The chain recombines TRBV28 with TRBJ2-1, with 9 positions matching TRBD2. V shed 6 bases, J shed 5 bases, and the junction held 5 bases outside the gene matches. This CDR3 has 14 amino acids. Germline assignment: CDR1 MDHEN and CDR2 SYDVKM. For the CDR3, the DNA is TGTGCCAGCAGAATAAGCGGGAGGAACAATGAGCAGTTCTTC. This encodes CASRISGRNNEQFF.

This chain uses TRBV13 with TRBJ2-7, with unresolved D. The CDR3 is 13 residues long. The V gene lost 5 bases and the J gene lost 4 bases, with 12 bases spanning the gap. Germline V lookup: CDR1 PRHDT, CDR2 FYEKMQ (reference sequence). CDR3 residues: CASSLTGDYEQYF. The CDR3 DNA follows: TGTGCCAGCAGCCTGACCGGAGATTACGAGCAGTACTTC.

CDR3 bases: TGTGCCAGCAGTGACGGGGGGCCGCGGGATACGCAGTATTTT. Protein product: CASSDGGPRDTQYF. The V gene is TRBV5-6, the J gene TRBJ2-3, with a tentative D call TRBD2 (7 bases). The germline gives CDR1 SGHDT, CDR2 YYEEEE. The CDR3 totals 14 residues. Trimming shortened V by 5 bases and J by 6 bases, and 16 bases separated the two germline ends.

V gene TRBV11-2 combines with J gene TRBJ2-1; 10 bases are a match to TRBD2. The V gene's germline CDR1 is SGHAT and CDR2 FQNNGV. This CDR3 region has 18 residues. With 4 bases clipped from V and 5 bases from J, the junction kept 14 bases outside the gene matches. The CDR3 DNA reads TGTGCCAGCAGCTCCTCTATCGGAAGCGGGAGGGCCGACAATGAGCAGTTCTTC. Translation gives CASSSSIGSGRADNEQFF.

The chain's CDR3 is CASSEGTVDQETQYF. As DNA, the CDR3 is TGTGCCAGCAGCGAGGGGACAGTAGACCAAGAGACCCAGTACTTC. The chain uses TRBV11-3 and TRBJ2-5; 7 nucleotides line up with TRBD1. This CDR3 is 15 amino acids long. The J segment lost 0 bases and the V segment lost 5 bases, leaving 6 bases of the junction unmatched. Germline loops: CDR1 SGHNT, CDR2 YENEEA. The full variable domain, in which reference TRBV11-3 and TRBJ2-5 provide the parts outside the CDR3, is EAGVVQSPRYKIIEKKQPVAFWCNPISGHNTLYWYLQNLGQGPELLIRYENEEAVDDSQLPKDRFSAERLKGVDSTLKIQPAELGDSAVYLCASSEGTVDQETQYFGPGTRLLVL.

This chain uses TRBV6-4 with TRBJ2-2; D may be TRBD1 (6 bases). This CDR3 region has 14 residues. The germline V and J ends were trimmed by 4 bases and 2 bases, with 8 bases remaining between them. Per germline, CDR1 MRHNA and CDR2 SNTAGT. In DNA form, the CDR3 reads TGTGCCAGCAGTGGACAGGAAAACACCGGGGAGCTGTTTTTT. It translates to CASSGQENTGELFF.

There are a few counts of this clone. The chain uses TRBV10-2 and TRBJ2-7; 8 nucleotides align to TRBD1. The ends lost 6 bases at V and 6 bases at J; junction bases unmatched: 25. The CDR3 has 19 amino acids. CDR1 is WSHSY and CDR2 is SAAADI in the germline V gene. In DNA, the CDR3 is TGCGCCAGCAGCCAATATCAGGGGCGAGGACAGGGAGGAGGAGGCGAGCAGTACTTC. Amino acids: CASSQYQGRGQGGGGEQYF.